The rows below give T cell receptor beta chains drawn from one sample of a study of beta chain features in type 1 diabetes. TCRdb keeps only in-frame clones here, not all; method: immunoSEQ multiplex PCR. The table records over 600,000 clones, 12% of them present only once. The sequenced sample was naive CD4+ T cells from blood. These TCRs come from a man aged 30-40 years with type 1 diabetes. The CDR3 runs from the conserved cysteine through the conserved F or W. A D gene is named only where the DNA matches it firmly. Part of the rows lack a size; the others show once, few, many or a class for expanded clones.

d_gene	len	j_gene	v_gene	abundance	CDR3aa	CDR3nt
.	12	TRBJ2-4	TRBV29-1	few	CSVDPGTDIQYF	TGCAGCGTTGATCCAGGGACGGACATTCAGTACTTC
.	13	TRBJ2-3	TRBV30	.	CAWRFWGTDTQYF	TGTGCCTGGAGGTTCTGGGGCACAGATACGCAGTATTTT
TRBD1	13	TRBJ1-2	TRBV30	few	CAWSRDRPYGYTF	TGTGCCTGGAGTCGGGACAGGCCCTATGGCTACACCTTC
TRBD1	19	TRBJ2-1	TRBV13	.	CASSLGTGLTLTSYNEQFF	TGTGCCAGCAGCCTTGGGACAGGGCTTACCCTTACCTCCTACAATGAGCAGTTCTTC
TRBD1	14	TRBJ2-5	TRBV5-1	.	CASSLVGGAETQYF	TGCGCCAGCAGCTTGGTAGGGGGCGCCGAGACCCAGTACTTC
.	15	TRBJ2-6	TRBV5-4	once	CASIPFGSGANVLTF	TGTGCCAGCATCCCTTTTGGATCTGGGGCCAACGTCCTGACTTTC
.	17	TRBJ2-5	TRBV27	few	CASSLRSGTETQETQYF	TGTGCCAGCAGTTTAAGGTCAGGAACCGAGACCCAAGAGACCCAGTACTTC
TRBD1	16	TRBJ2-7	TRBV7-8	few	CASSLEGQLTGSEQYF	TGTGCCAGCAGCTTAGAGGGACAGCTAACGGGGAGCGAGCAGTACTTC
.	16	TRBJ2-5	TRBV5-1	few	CASSLGADQRSETQYF	TGCGCCAGCAGCTTGGGGGCGGACCAACGATCGGAGACCCAGTACTTC
.	10	TRBJ1-1	TRBV29-1	few	CSVLDTEAFF	TGCAGCGTTTTGGACACTGAAGCTTTCTTT
.	17	TRBJ1-1	TRBV18	.	CASSNRDGGVMNTEAFF	TGTGCCAGCTCAAACAGGGACGGGGGAGTTATGAACACTGAAGCTTTCTTT
TRBD1	17	TRBJ1-2	TRBV13	.	CASSPNRDSGRVGGYTF	TGTGCCAGCAGCCCGAACCGGGACAGCGGTCGAGTGGGTGGCTACACCTTC
TRBD2	17	TRBJ2-1	TRBV4-2	few	CASSPDGGRGAYNEQFF	TGTGCCAGCAGCCCCGACGGGGGGCGGGGGGCGTACAATGAGCAGTTCTTC
TRBD2	18	TRBJ2-1	TRBV13	few	CASSSRVSGPTAYNEQFF	TGTGCCAGCAGCTCCCGGGTTAGCGGGCCCACCGCCTACAATGAGCAGTTCTTC
TRBD2	18	TRBJ2-3	TRBV13	.	CASSLRSGGAVMTDTQYF	TGTGCCAGCAGCTTACGTAGCGGGGGGGCAGTAATGACAGATACGCAGTATTTT
.	13	TRBJ1-5	TRBV19	.	CASSFRGRQPQHF	TGTGCCAGTAGTTTCAGGGGACGTCAGCCCCAGCATTTT
.	14	TRBJ2-3	TRBV11-3	.	CASSLGGSTDTQYF	TGTGCCAGCAGCCTAGGGGGTAGCACAGATACGCAGTATTTT
.	15	TRBJ1-5	TRBV10-3	few	CAISDWQGYNQPQHF	TGTGCCATCAGTGATTGGCAGGGTTATAATCAGCCCCAGCATTTT
.	17	TRBJ1-5	TRBV23-1	few	CASSQLGGVLSNQPQHF	TGCGCCAGCAGTCAATTAGGAGGGGTCCTTAGCAATCAGCCCCAGCATTTT
.	12	TRBJ1-1	TRBV9	.	CASSVAGEAAFF	TGTGCCAGCAGCGTGGCGGGGGAGGCGGCTTTCTTT
.	11	TRBJ2-1	TRBV7-9	.	CASGLEGLQFF	TGTGCCAGCGGACTGGAGGGATTGCAGTTCTTC
TRBD1	13	TRBJ1-6	TRBV29-1	few	CSVQDRENSPLHF	TGCAGCGTCCAAGACAGGGAAAATTCACCCCTCCACTTT
.	15	TRBJ1-6	TRBV19	few	CATSFRGQYNSPLHF	TGTGCGACCTCCTTTCGAGGACAGTATAATTCACCCCTCCACTTT
TRBD2	12	TRBJ2-1	TRBV27	.	CASSSIGTSWFF	TGTGCCAGCAGTTCCATTGGGACTAGTTGGTTCTTC
TRBD2	17	TRBJ2-5	TRBV18	few	CASSPVSGTPFQETQYF	TGTGCCAGCTCACCGGTTAGCGGGACTCCGTTCCAAGAGACCCAGTACTTC
.	14	TRBJ2-5	TRBV29-1	few	CSVEDPGEQETQYF	TGCAGCGTTGAAGATCCGGGTGAGCAGGAGACCCAGTACTTC
TRBD1	15	TRBJ1-5	TRBV18	.	CASSPQGAYDQPQHF	TGTGCCAGCTCACCACAGGGGGCGTATGATCAGCCCCAGCATTTT
TRBD1	19	TRBJ1-2	TRBV7-9	.	CASSLPDRGLTQVNYGYTF	TGTGCCAGCAGCCTACCAGACAGGGGGCTTACCCAGGTTAACTATGGCTACACCTTC
.	19	TRBJ1-6	TRBV4-3	.	CASSQEFQGHSSYNSPLHF	TGCGCCAGCAGCCAAGAATTTCAGGGGCACAGCTCCTATAATTCACCCCTCCACTTT
.	17	TRBJ1-4	TRBV29-1	few	CSVTGPPSSPLNEKLFF	TGCAGCGTGACCGGGCCACCGTCCTCGCCTCTTAATGAAAAACTGTTTTTT
.	16	TRBJ2-7	TRBV6-5	.	CASSYTSRGSLYEQYF	TGTGCCAGCAGTTACACCAGCAGAGGGTCACTCTACGAGCAGTACTTC